What follows describes a single TCR beta chain. Its antigen is still unknown. For every subset, genomic DNA was evenly distributed across several immunoSEQ plates. Data came from immunoSEQ multiplex PCR; TCRdb stores just in-frame clones and leaves some out. The table lists roughly 2 million clones, approximately 95% of them singletons, with around 0.13% in the top ten. V lost 7 bases and J lost 2; bases outside the gene matches: 7. The length of the CDR3 is 15 residues. Germline CDR1 MDHEN, CDR2 SYDVKM. The data derive from a study of shared clonotypes between healthy human individuals. Study summary: Three plates were used per donor for CD4 naive, three for CD4 memory, two for CD8 naive and one for CD8 memory. Study-wide results and limits: Naive subsets generally exceeded memory subsets in estimated richness. Around 5% was the fraction of naive CD4 clonotypes found shared across several donors.

The sequence derives from a man aged 18 to 30 in good health. The gene calls are TRBV28 and TRBJ1-5; the match to TRBD1 covers 8 bases. Sequencing input: naive CD4+ T cells sorted from blood. Subset specified: CD45RA+ positively selected. The CDR3 loop is CASNDRGRGNQPQHF. CDR3 nucleotides: TGTGCCAGCAATGACAGGGGACGGGGCAATCAGCCCCAGCATTTT.